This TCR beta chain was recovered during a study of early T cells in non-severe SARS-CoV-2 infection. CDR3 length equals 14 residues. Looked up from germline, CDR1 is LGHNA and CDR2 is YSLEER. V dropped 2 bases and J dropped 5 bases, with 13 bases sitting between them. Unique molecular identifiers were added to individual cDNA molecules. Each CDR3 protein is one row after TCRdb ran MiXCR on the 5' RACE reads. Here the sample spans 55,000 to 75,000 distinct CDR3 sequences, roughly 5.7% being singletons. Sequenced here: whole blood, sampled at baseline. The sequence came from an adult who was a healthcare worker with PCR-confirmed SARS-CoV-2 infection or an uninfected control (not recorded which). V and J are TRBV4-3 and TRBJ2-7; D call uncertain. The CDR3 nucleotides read TGCGCCAGCAGCCAACTTCGTGATTCGGACGAGCAGTACTTC. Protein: CASSQLRDSDEQYF.